These 21 T cell receptor beta chains were all obtained from the same sample, sequenced in a study of technical replicates of blood from a handful of donors. Only in-frame clones appear in the TCRdb table, and some are missing; sequencing was by immunoSEQ multiplex PCR. The sample holds 70,000 or so clones, 95% to 99% seen once. The specimen was T cells isolated from PBMCs. These receptors were obtained from a human donor in good health.

This clone occurred once. This sequence joins TRBV7-9 and TRBJ2-1, with TRBD2 matching 8 bases. Germline lookup yields CDR1 SEHNR and CDR2 FQNEAQ (reference sequence). This CDR3 has 14 amino acids. J was trimmed by 0 bases and V by 6 bases; bases with no gene match: 1. The CDR3 protein is CASRSGSSYNEQFF. The CDR3 bases are TGTGCCAGCAGAAGCGGGAGCTCCTACAATGAGCAGTTCTTC.

V is TRBV19 and J is TRBJ2-5; a weak D match, TRBD1 (6 bases). The ends were cut back, 2 bases at V and 2 bases at J, with 12 bases in the middle. Germline V gives CDR1 LNHDA, CDR2 SQIVND (reference sequence). The CDR3 runs to 15 residues. CDR3 in DNA: TGTGCCAGTAGTATATTAGGGGGTCTACAAGAGACCCAGTACTTC. Translation gives CASSILGGLQETQYF.

The J gene is TRBJ2-7, the V gene TRBV19, with D perhaps TRBD1 (6 bases). The V gene lost 4 bases and the J gene lost 0 bases, with 13 bases spanning the gap. CDR1 and CDR2 from the germline V gene are LNHDA and SQIVND (reference sequence). The CDR3 is 15 amino acids. CDR3 residues: CASSRIRDNSYEQYF. In DNA, the CDR3 is TGTGCCAGTAGTAGGATCCGGGACAACTCCTACGAGCAGTACTTC.

The chain employs TRBV5-6 and TRBJ1-5; 9 nucleotides agree with TRBD1. This CDR3 comprises 15 residues. Germline V CDR1 and CDR2: SGHDT, YYEEEE. Unmatched junction bases numbered 9, after V lost 4 bases and J lost 7 bases. CDR3 amino acids: CASSLGQGLTQPQHF. CDR3 sequence (DNA): TGTGCCAGCAGCCTCGGACAGGGGTTGACCCAGCCCCAGCATTTT.

The J gene is TRBJ1-2, the V gene TRBV29-1; D is undetermined. Germline V CDR1 and CDR2: SQVTM, ANQGSEA. This CDR3 comprises 12 residues. V lost 3 bases and J 1 base, leaving 6 bases between the germline ends. CDR3 DNA: TGCAGCGTTGACAGGCTTAACTATGGCTACACCTTC. Protein: CSVDRLNYGYTF.

The chain carries TRBV10-3 and TRBJ2-1; D is undetermined. CDR3 length: 12 amino acids. In germline, CDR1 is ENHRY, CDR2 SYGVKD. Trimming took off 6 bases at V and 8 bases at J, with 11 bases between the two ends. DNA of the CDR3: TGTGCCATCAGCCCCACCACGGATGAGCAGTTCTTC. It encodes CAISPTTDEQFF.

The DNA of the CDR3 is TGTGCCAGCAGCCTAAGTAAAGGCGGGACAGATTACGAGCAGTACTTC. Encoded protein: CASSLSKGGTDYEQYF. The chain combines TRBV7-9 with TRBJ2-7, with a weak D call TRBD1 (7 bases). In germline, CDR1 is SEHNR, CDR2 FQNEAQ (reference sequence). The ends were cut back, 5 bases at V and 4 bases at J, with 21 bases in the middle. CDR3 length: 16 amino acids.

This clone showed up just once. The chain links TRBV11-3 to TRBJ2-3; D possibly corresponds to TRBD1 (5 bases). The CDR3 totals 16 residues. The ends were cut back, 0 bases at V and 3 bases at J, with 13 bases in the middle. Germline V gene sequence: CDR1 SGHNT, CDR2 YENEEA. The CDR3 DNA reads as TGTGCCAGCAGCTTAGATGGTCAGGGTTTGACAGATACGCAGTATTTT. This encodes CASSLDGQGLTDTQYF.

The gene calls are TRBV23-1 and TRBJ2-1; TRBD2 might be the D (6 bases). TRBV23-1 is classed as an ORF, of uncertain function. Trimming cost V 0 bases and J 3 bases, with 15 bases left between them. There are 17 residues in the CDR3. As DNA, the CDR3 is TGCGCCAGCAGTCAATCACGGTCGGCGCGGGGCTACAATGAGCAGTTCTTC. It encodes CASSQSRSARGYNEQFF.

J is TRBJ2-1 and V is TRBV9; weak D call: TRBD2 (5 bases). CDR3 length equals 14 residues. With 0 bases removed from V and 10 bases from J, the gap between germline ends came to 14 bases. CDR1 is SGDLS, CDR2 YYNGEE, per germline. CDR3 coding DNA: TGTGCCAGCAGCGTAGAACTAGTTTGGTCGGAGCAGTTCTTC. This sequence encodes CASSVELVWSEQFF.

The V gene is TRBV4-2, the J gene TRBJ1-3; possible D gene TRBD1, 5 bases. Trimming removed 0 bases from V and 1 base from J, with 13 bases in between. Per the germline V gene, CDR1 is LGHNA and CDR2 is YNFKEQ. The CDR3 is made up of 17 amino acids. The CDR3 coding sequence is TGTGCCAGCAGCCAAGATGAAGGGGACTCTTCTGGAAACACCATATATTTT. Residues: CASSQDEGDSSGNTIYF.

CDR3 DNA sequence: TGTGCCAGCAGCTTACCGGCAGGGTCCTACAATGAGCAGTTCTTC. It specifies CASSLPAGSYNEQFF. This chain joins TRBV7-9 and TRBJ2-1, with a weak D call TRBD1 (5 bases). CDR3 length: 15 residues. With 2 bases removed from V and 1 base from J, the gap between germline ends came to 9 bases. CDR1 and CDR2 (germline): SEHNR, FQNEAQ (reference sequence).

The V call is TRBV2, the J call TRBJ1-2; D gene unclear. The CDR3 has 13 amino acids. Germline CDR1 SNHLY, CDR2 FYNNEI. V was trimmed by 1 base and J by 7 bases, leaving 10 bases between them. CDR3 protein: CASSEVREGGYTF. CDR3 nucleotides: TGTGCCAGCAGTGAAGTCCGGGAGGGTGGCTACACCTTC.

The rearrangement uses TRBV28 and TRBJ2-7, with D maybe TRBD2 (5 bases). Deletions cut 6 bases from V and 4 bases from J, with 7 bases between. Germline CDR1 and CDR2: MDHEN and SYDVKM. The CDR3 covers 11 residues. The CDR3 loop reads CASRDYYEQYF. The DNA for the CDR3 is TGTGCCAGCAGAGACTATTACGAGCAGTACTTC.

The CDR3 region is CASSVTPAGTEAFF. The CDR3 DNA sequence: TGTGCCAGCAGCGTAACCCCCGCGGGCACTGAAGCTTTCTTT. The chain couples TRBV5-6 to TRBJ1-1; no clear D gene. The V end was cut by 4 bases, the J end by 4 bases, with 14 bases between. This CDR3 comprises 14 residues. The germline gives CDR1 SGHDT, CDR2 YYEEEE.

The chain couples TRBV6-1 to TRBJ1-3; 7 bases match TRBD1. The ends lost 7 bases at V and 3 bases at J; junction bases unmatched: 6. The CDR3 contains 14 residues. The germline CDR1 and CDR2 sequences are MNHNS and SASEGT. CDR3 in amino acids: CASTRGFGGNTIYF. CDR3 sequence (DNA): TGTGCCAGCACCAGGGGGTTCGGTGGAAACACCATATATTTT.

As regards this clone: At one of its ends the junction is not consistent with the germline gene, which may arise from a read error. The gene calls are TRBV5-1 and TRBJ1-2; the D is unclear. Germline V lookup: CDR1 SGHRS, CDR2 YFSETQ. The CDR3 is 14 amino acids. CDR3 residues: CASTLAADRYGYTF. The CDR3 region has the DNA TGCGCCAGCACCTTGGCCGCGGATCGCTATGGCTACACCTTC.

The rearrangement links TRBV6-4 to TRBJ2-1; TRBD1 matches 8 bases. Germline trimming cut 5 bases from V and 7 bases from J; bases unmatched to any gene: 4. This CDR3 region has 13 residues. Germline CDR1 MRHNA, CDR2 SNTAGT. The CDR3 DNA sequence: TGTGCCAGCAGTAGGGACAGGAGAAATGAGCAGTTCTTC. It encodes CASSRDRRNEQFF.

The V and J genes are TRBV9 and TRBJ2-3; 9 bases are a match to TRBD2. The CDR3 runs 16 residues. Per germline, CDR1 SGDLS and CDR2 YYNGEE. The ends lost 0 bases at V and 3 bases at J; junction bases unmatched: 5. The CDR3 bases are TGTGCCAGCAGCGTAGAGGGCGGGAGGGCGACAGATACGCAGTATTTT. Its protein product is CASSVEGGRATDTQYF.

This clone is a singleton in its sample. CDR3 in amino acids: CSVGRSGDYTGELFF. In nucleotides, the CDR3 is TGCAGCGTTGGTAGAAGCGGGGATTACACCGGGGAGCTGTTTTTT. The chain links TRBV29-1 to TRBJ2-2; 7 nucleotides agree with TRBD2. From germline, CDR1 is SQVTM and CDR2 ANQGSEA. This CDR3 region has 15 residues. Trimming took 4 bases from V and 3 from J; bases not matched to a gene: 8.

The V gene is TRBV6-1, the J gene TRBJ2-7; 11 bases match TRBD2. The CDR3 consists of 15 residues. Germline V gives CDR1 MNHNS, CDR2 SASEGT. The V gene end was trimmed by 3 bases and the J gene end by 2 bases; junction bases not matched to a gene: 3. The CDR3 nucleotides are TGTGCCAGCAGTGATAGCGGGAGGGCCCCCTACGAGCAGTACTTC. It codes for CASSDSGRAPYEQYF.